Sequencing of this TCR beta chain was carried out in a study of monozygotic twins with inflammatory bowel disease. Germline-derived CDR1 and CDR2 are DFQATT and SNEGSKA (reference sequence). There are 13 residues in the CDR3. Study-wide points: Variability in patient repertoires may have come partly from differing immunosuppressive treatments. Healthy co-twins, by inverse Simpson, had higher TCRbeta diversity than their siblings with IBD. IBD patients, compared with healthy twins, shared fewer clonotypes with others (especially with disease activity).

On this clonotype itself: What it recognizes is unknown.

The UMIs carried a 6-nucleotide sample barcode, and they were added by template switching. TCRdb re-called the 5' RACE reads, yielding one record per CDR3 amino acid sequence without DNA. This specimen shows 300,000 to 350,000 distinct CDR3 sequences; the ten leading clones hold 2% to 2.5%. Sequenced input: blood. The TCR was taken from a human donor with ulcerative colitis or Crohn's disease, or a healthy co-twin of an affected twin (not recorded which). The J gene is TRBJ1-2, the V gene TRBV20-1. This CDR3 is CSAATGSLYGYTF.